Shown below are 24 T cell receptor beta chains from a single sample sequenced in a study of CD8 T cells in Susac syndrome. When the RNA was reverse transcribed, random hexamers were used with an input of 0.5 to 1 ug. Each CDR3 protein is one row after TCRdb ran MiXCR on the immunoSEQ multiplex PCR reads. This sample yields 130,000 to 150,000 distinct CDR3 sequences, of which approximately 94% are seen a single time; over 0.065% belongs to the top ten. The sequenced sample was CD4+ T cells from PBMCs. The receptors here all came from a human donor with Susac syndrome.

This sequence joins TRBV28 and TRBJ2-5; 7 bases align to TRBD2. The V segment lost 6 bases and the J segment 2 bases; nucleotides outside the gene matches: 12. The CDR3 runs 16 residues. Germline lookup yields CDR1 MDHEN and CDR2 SYDVKM. This chain's CDR3 is CASRSPHTSEQETQYF. The CDR3 nucleotides read TGTGCCAGCAGATCCCCCCATACTAGCGAACAAGAGACCCAGTACTTC.

This chain uses TRBV20-1 with TRBJ2-2, with TRBD1 matching 9 bases. Germline-derived CDR1 and CDR2 are DFQATT and SNEGSKA (reference sequence). This CDR3 contains 14 residues. V lost 4 bases to trimming and J lost 6 bases; unmatched junction nucleotides: 6. CDR3 in DNA: TGCAGTGCTAACAGGGGGCAAGGGTCCGGGGAGCTGTTTTTT. Amino acid sequence: CSANRGQGSGELFF.

CDR3 DNA: TGTGCCAGCAGCCCAGTGGCTAGGGGGAGTTACTACAATGAGCAGTTCTTC. Its translation: CASSPVARGSYYNEQFF. The chain is built from TRBV7-9 and TRBJ2-1, with a weak D call TRBD1 (6 bases). The CDR3 has 17 amino acids. CDR1 and CDR2 from the germline V gene are SEHNR and FQNEAQ (reference sequence). The V end was cut by 5 bases, the J end by 3 bases, with 20 bases between.

V usage is TRBV20-1 and J usage is TRBJ2-1, with 12 positions matching TRBD1. This CDR3 spans 15 amino acids. CDR1 and CDR2 from the germline V gene are DFQATT and SNEGSKA (reference sequence). V dropped 2 bases and J dropped 7; count of bases not matched to a gene: 6. Here the CDR3 reads CSARPGQGAWNEQFF. CDR3 nucleotide sequence: TGCAGTGCTAGACCGGGACAGGGGGCTTGGAATGAGCAGTTCTTC.

J is TRBJ1-1 and V is TRBV5-1; D may be TRBD1 (6 bases). Between the trimmed V and J ends, which lost 2 bases and 0 bases, there was a span of 17 bases. The CDR3 has 17 residues. Germline CDR1 SGHRS, CDR2 YFSETQ. The CDR3 DNA sequence: TGCGCCAGCAGCTTAGGGGGGTGGATGGTCATGAACACTGAAGCTTTCTTT. Encoded protein: CASSLGGWMVMNTEAFF.

The rearrangement links TRBV6-1 to TRBJ1-5, with D hard to call. V dropped 1 base and J dropped 2 bases, with 6 bases sitting between them. Germline V gives CDR1 MNHNS, CDR2 SASEGT. CDR3 length: 14 residues. CDR3 sequence: CASSEEYGNQPQHF. CDR3 DNA: TGTGCCAGCAGTGAAGAGTATGGCAATCAGCCCCAGCATTTT.

The chain joins TRBV5-6 to TRBJ1-4, with D unclear. Trimming removed 5 bases from V and 10 bases from J, with 18 bases in between. The V gene's germline CDR1 is SGHDT and CDR2 YYEEEE. The CDR3 runs to 14 residues. The CDR3 loop reads CASSTGVSVGKLFF. The CDR3 DNA reads TGTGCCAGCAGTACTGGGGTGTCGGTGGGAAAACTGTTTTTT. Full variable domain (rest looked up from reference TRBV5-6 and TRBJ1-4): DAGVTQSPTHLIKTRGQQVTLRCSPKSGHDTVSWYQQALGQGPQFIFQYYEEEERQRGNFPDRFSGHQFPNYSSELNVNALLLGDSALYLCASSTGVSVGKLFFGSGTQLSVL.

The V gene is TRBV5-1, the J gene TRBJ2-6, with D perhaps TRBD2 (6 bases). Trimming left V 0 bases short and J 0 bases short, with 10 bases between. Germline V CDR1 and CDR2: SGHRS, YFSETQ. This CDR3 spans 17 amino acids. The CDR3 loop is CASSLGGLSSGANVLTF. The CDR3 region has the DNA TGCGCCAGCAGCTTGGGGGGACTTAGCTCTGGGGCCAACGTCCTGACTTTC.

The V gene is TRBV7-9, the J gene TRBJ1-6; D remains unclear. The CDR3 runs 14 residues. Trimming removed 2 bases at V and 8 bases at J, with 10 bases between. The germline CDR1 and CDR2 sequences are SEHNR and FQNEAQ (reference sequence). As DNA, the CDR3 is TGTGCCAGCAGCTTATTCGTCAAAGATTCACCCCTCCACTTT. This encodes CASSLFVKDSPLHF. Complete variable domain (other parts from reference TRBV7-9 and TRBJ1-6): DTGVSQNPRHKITKRGQNVTFRCDPISEHNRLYWYRQTLGQGPEFLTYFQNEAQLEKSRLLSDRFSAERPKGSFSTLEIQRTEQGDSAMYLCASSLFVKDSPLHFGNGTRLTVT.

The chain is built from TRBV10-3 and TRBJ2-1, with a weak D call TRBD2 (5 bases). Trimming removed 10 bases at V and 10 bases at J, with 23 bases between. The germline V gene has CDR1 ENHRY and CDR2 SYGVKD. This CDR3 region has 14 residues. In DNA, the CDR3 is TGTGCCACCGCCGTCCACCCCCGAGGCGGGGAGCAGTTCTTC. Amino acid sequence: CATAVHPRGGEQFF.

In its sample, this clonotype was seen once. This sequence joins TRBV10-3 and TRBJ2-7, with D tentatively TRBD1 (6 bases). The CDR3 loop spans 15 amino acids. CDR1 is ENHRY, CDR2 SYGVKD, per germline. The germline V and J ends were trimmed by 3 bases and 6 bases, with 18 bases remaining between them. The CDR3 DNA reads as TGTGCCATCAGTGATCAGATGGACAGAGGTCCCGAGCAGTACTTC. This codes for CAISDQMDRGPEQYF.

This clonotype has a single count. The V and J genes are TRBV20-1 and TRBJ1-1, with 8 positions matching TRBD1. Germline V gene lookup returns CDR1 DFQATT and CDR2 SNEGSKA (reference sequence). The length of the CDR3 is 14 residues. V was clipped by 3 bases and J by 1 base; unmatched bases: 4. CDR3 sequence reads: CSASQGQANTEAFF. The CDR3 region has the DNA TGCAGTGCTAGCCAGGGACAGGCGAACACTGAAGCTTTCTTT.

The rearrangement links TRBV20-1 to TRBJ2-1, with D uncertain. The V end was cut by 3 bases, the J end by 7 bases, with 16 bases between. The V gene's germline CDR1 is DFQATT and CDR2 SNEGSKA (reference sequence). The CDR3 is 14 residues long. In DNA form, the CDR3 reads TGCAGTGCTAGCGCACTCGCGGTACCAAATGAGCAGTTCTTC. As protein: CSASALAVPNEQFF.

The chain recombines TRBV5-1 with TRBJ1-3; D call uncertain. V was pared by 2 bases and J by 1 base, with 10 bases between. CDR3 length: 15 amino acids. Germline V gene sequence: CDR1 SGHRS, CDR2 YFSETQ. CDR3 loop: CASSFEVGSGNTIYF. CDR3 bases: TGCGCCAGCAGCTTTGAGGTGGGATCTGGAAACACCATATATTTT.

This chain links TRBV7-9 with TRBJ2-5; 7 positions agree with TRBD2. Germline-derived CDR1 and CDR2 are SEHNR and FQNEAQ (reference sequence). The CDR3 length is 15 residues. V trimming: 2 bases; J trimming: 5 bases; junction bases outside the gene matches: 8. CDR3 protein: CASSLSGGGRETQYF. The CDR3 DNA sequence: TGTGCCAGCAGCTTAAGCGGCGGGGGTAGGGAGACCCAGTACTTC. Filled out from reference TRBV7-9 and TRBJ2-5, the complete variable domain reads DTGVSQNPRHKITKRGQNVTFRCDPISEHNRLYWYRQTLGQGPEFLTYFQNEAQLEKSRLLSDRFSAERPKGSFSTLEIQRTEQGDSAMYLCASSLSGGGRETQYFGPGTRLLVL.

The V call is TRBV7-9, the J call TRBJ2-5, with 9 bases identical to TRBD1. The V segment lost 1 base and the J segment 5 bases; nucleotides outside the gene matches: 8. Germline CDR1 reads SEHNR; CDR2 reads FQNEAQ (reference sequence). CDR3 length equals 16 residues. The CDR3 is CASSLDRTGVLETQYF. The CDR3 nucleotides are TGTGCCAGCAGCTTAGACAGGACAGGGGTATTGGAGACCCAGTACTTC.

This chain connects TRBV2 to TRBJ2-5; D gene uncertain. CDR1 SNHLY and CDR2 FYNNEI come from the germline V gene. The CDR3 extends over 11 amino acids. V lost 4 bases to trimming and J lost 8 bases, with 8 bases between them. The CDR3: CASSASNTQYF. CDR3 nucleotides: TGTGCCAGCAGTGCCTCAAATACCCAGTACTTC.

The V call is TRBV14, the J call TRBJ2-5; D perhaps matches TRBD1 (6 bases). The CDR3 contains 16 residues. CDR1 and CDR2 from the germline V gene are SGHDN and FVKESK. Trimming shortened V by 2 bases and J by 2 bases, and 15 bases separated the two germline ends. The CDR3 sequence: CASSQSRGTQQETQYF. CDR3 coding DNA: TGTGCCAGCAGCCAATCCAGGGGTACCCAGCAAGAGACCCAGTACTTC.

The chain employs TRBV5-1 and TRBJ2-7; TRBD1 aligns across 7 bases. The CDR3 length is 17 residues. Germline assignment: CDR1 SGHRS and CDR2 YFSETQ. The trim removed 4 bases at V and 7 bases at J, leaving 20 bases unmatched. CDR3 sequence (DNA): TGCGCCAGCAGCCCGCAGGGACCGGGACAGCTGAGATCGGAGCAGTACTTC. It encodes CASSPQGPGQLRSEQYF.

The chain links TRBV20-1 to TRBJ2-3, with TRBD2 matching over 12 bases. Germline assignment: CDR1 DFQATT and CDR2 SNEGSKA (reference sequence). V was pared by 2 bases and J by 3 bases, with 6 bases of the junction left unmatched. CDR3 length: 16 amino acids. CDR3 sequence (DNA): TGCAGTGCTAGATCGCTAGCGGGAGGGGAGACAGATACGCAGTATTTT. Amino acid sequence: CSARSLAGGETDTQYF.

This clonotype occurred once. The chain has TRBV19 and TRBJ1-2; D is unclear. Germline assignment: CDR1 LNHDA and CDR2 SQIVND (reference sequence). V was shortened by 6 bases and J by 3 bases, with 2 bases between the two germline ends. This CDR3 comprises 10 residues. The CDR3 bases are TGTGCCAGTAGGGACTATGGCTACACCTTC. Encoded protein: CASRDYGYTF. The full variable domain, in which reference TRBV19 and TRBJ1-2 provide the parts outside the CDR3, is DGGITQSPKYLFRKEGQNVTLSCEQNLNHDAMYWYRQDPGQGLRLIYYSQIVNDFQKGDIAEGYSVSREKKESFPLTVTSAQKNPTAFYLCASRDYGYTFGSGTRLTVV.

The rearrangement joins TRBV7-9 to TRBJ1-1, with D perhaps TRBD1 (6 bases). This CDR3 is 13 amino acids long. Germline V gives CDR1 SEHNR, CDR2 FQNEAQ (reference sequence). Between the trimmed V and J ends, which lost 7 bases and 6 bases, there was a span of 15 bases. CDR3 sequence: CASTPDRKPEAFF. CDR3 bases: TGTGCCAGCACCCCTGACAGGAAGCCTGAAGCTTTCTTT.

This clonotype appeared a single time. The chain uses TRBV3-1 and TRBJ2-3; unclear D gene. The CDR3 runs to 11 residues. The V end lost 5 bases, the J end lost 7 bases, and 7 bases lay between the germline ends. CDR1 and CDR2 (germline): LGHDT, YNNKEL (reference sequence). CDR3 residues: CASSSSHTQYF. The CDR3 DNA follows: TGTGCCAGCAGCAGTAGTCATACGCAGTATTTT.

This clonotype appeared once. The chain recombines TRBV20-1 with TRBJ2-2; D unresolved. V dropped 3 bases and J dropped 1 base, with 6 bases sitting between them. The V gene's germline CDR1 is DFQATT and CDR2 SNEGSKA (reference sequence). The CDR3 consists of 13 residues. CDR3 coding DNA: TGCAGTGCTAGCGGCAGGAACACCGGGGAGCTGTTTTTT. Translation gives CSASGRNTGELFF.